The rows below give T cell receptor beta chains drawn from one sample of a study of OX40 agonist ivuxolimab in advanced cancers. TCRdb's copy holds only in-frame clones and misses some; the assay was immunoSEQ multiplex PCR. Of about 54,000 clones detected, over 80% appear once; the ten largest clones hold approximately 3.4%. The input for sequencing was CD4+ or CD8+ T cells sorted from blood, taken in a trial of the OX40 agonist ivuxolimab. Source of these receptors: an adult with an advanced solid tumor such as melanoma, head and neck, liver or kidney cancer. Both conserved end residues are part of each CDR3. Each record gives: J gene, clone size, V gene, D gene, CDR3 protein, CDR3 DNA. The D gene is left open where the match is weak. The size field is filled for only some rows; it gives once, few, many or a size class.

TRBJ2-1	.	TRBV7-3	TRBD2	CASSRGGGNNEQFF	TGTGCCAGCAGCCGTGGGGGGGGAAACAATGAGCAGTTCTTC
TRBJ2-7	.	TRBV5-1	TRBD2	CASSGSTSGAYEQYF	TGCGCCAGCAGCGGGTCGACTAGCGGAGCCTACGAGCAGTACTTC
TRBJ1-4	.	TRBV19	TRBD1	CASSTLSRDSEKLFF	TGTGCCAGTAGTACCCTGTCCCGGGACAGTGAAAAACTGTTTTTT
TRBJ2-3	medium-sized	TRBV19	.	CASSMGQERTDTQYF	TGTGCCAGTAGTATGGGTCAGGAACGCACAGATACGCAGTATTTT
TRBJ1-6	.	TRBV5-1	.	CASSFESSYNSPLHF	TGCGCCAGCAGCTTCGAAAGCTCCTATAATTCACCCCTCCACTTT
TRBJ1-3	.	TRBV25-1	.	CASSDGRPYTGNTIYF	TGTGCCAGCAGTGACGGGAGGCCATATACTGGAAACACCATATATTTT
TRBJ1-4	.	TRBV7-9	.	CASSLSAGEKLFF	TGTGCCAGCAGCTTAAGTGCAGGAGAAAAACTGTTTTTT
TRBJ2-1	.	TRBV10-3	TRBD1	CAISESPGRGGDEQFF	TGTGCCATCAGTGAGTCCCCCGGTAGAGGGGGCGATGAGCAGTTCTTC
TRBJ2-7	.	TRBV5-1	TRBD2	CASSRGTSGNEQYF	TGCGCCAGCAGCCGTGGGACTAGCGGGAACGAGCAGTACTTC
TRBJ1-1	.	TRBV27	.	CASSRSAGFNTEAFF	TGTGCCAGCAGTCGAAGCGCGGGTTTTAACACTGAAGCTTTCTTT
TRBJ2-1	.	TRBV19	.	CASRTGLRSYNEQFF	TGTGCCAGTAGAACGGGACTCCGCTCCTACAATGAGCAGTTCTTC
TRBJ1-6	.	TRBV4-3	.	CASSLRPTDYRLSYNSPLHF	TGCGCCAGCAGCCTTCGTCCTACCGATTACAGGCTGTCCTATAATTCACCCCTCCACTTT
TRBJ2-7	.	TRBV2	TRBD2	CASRPPPGGEVPTGFSSYEQYF	TGTGCCAGCAGGCCCCCTCCCGGGGGGGAAGTTCCGACTGGCTTTAGCTCCTACGAGCAGTACTTC
TRBJ2-7	.	TRBV6-1	TRBD2	CASSEGWGGYEQYF	TGTGCCAGCAGTGAAGGGTGGGGGGGCTACGAGCAGTACTTC
TRBJ1-4	.	TRBV29-1	.	CSAGRGDEKLFF	TGCAGCGCGGGCCGGGGAGATGAAAAACTGTTTTTT
TRBJ1-1	.	TRBV7-2	TRBD1	CASSPDRVQYTEAFF	TGTGCCAGCAGCCCCGACAGGGTTCAATACACTGAAGCTTTCTTT
TRBJ2-7	.	TRBV28	TRBD2	CASRLGGVYEQYF	TGTGCCAGCAGGCTGGGGGGGGTCTACGAGCAGTACTTC
TRBJ2-5	.	TRBV18	TRBD2	CASSPGLEETQYF	TGTGCCAGCTCACCAGGACTAGAAGAGACCCAGTACTTC
TRBJ1-5	.	TRBV30	TRBD1	CASEGQEGQPQHF	TGTGCCTCCGAGGGACAGGAGGGCCAGCCCCAGCATTTT
TRBJ2-3	.	TRBV13	TRBD1	CASSKGQGYTDTQYF	TGTGCCAGCAGCAAGGGACAGGGCTACACAGATACGCAGTATTTT
TRBJ2-7	few	TRBV5-1	TRBD2	CASRAGGPGEQYF	TGCGCCAGCAGGGCGGGAGGGCCGGGGGAGCAGTACTTC
TRBJ1-2	.	TRBV5-6	.	CASSLGPQVGYTF	TGTGCCAGCAGCTTGGGTCCTCAGGTCGGCTACACCTTC
TRBJ1-1	.	TRBV18	TRBD1	CASSKGQPNTEAFF	TGTGCCAGCTCAAAGGGACAGCCGAACACTGAAGCTTTCTTT
TRBJ2-2	.	TRBV5-5	.	CASSRDTPTGELFF	TGTGCCAGCAGCCGGGACACCCCCACCGGGGAGCTGTTTTTT
TRBJ2-3	.	TRBV5-1	TRBD1	CASRATGQGTDTQYF	TGCGCCAGCAGGGCAACGGGACAGGGCACAGATACGCAGTATTTT
TRBJ2-5	.	TRBV30	.	CAWSVKGTQYF	TGTGCCTGGAGTGTAAAGGGGACCCAGTACTTC
TRBJ1-5	.	TRBV10-3	.	CAISEGSGEQPQHF	TGTGCCATCAGTGAGGGCTCAGGTGAACAGCCCCAGCATTTT
TRBJ1-5	.	TRBV6-6	.	CASRQGGLQPQHF	TGTGCCAGCAGACAAGGGGGGCTACAGCCCCAGCATTTT
TRBJ1-2	.	TRBV30	.	CAWSPGDYGYTF	TGTGCCTGGAGTCCAGGGGACTATGGCTACACCTTC
TRBJ2-7	.	TRBV6-4	TRBD2	CASIYRTSGILNGEQYF	TGTGCCAGCATATACCGGACTAGCGGGATTTTAAACGGGGAGCAGTACTTC
TRBJ2-4	.	TRBV21-1	.	CASKRLAGGYIQYF	TGTGCCAGCAAGCGTCTAGCGGGAGGGTACATTCAGTACTTC
TRBJ2-5	.	TRBV28	.	CASRPTDRKETQYF	TGTGCCAGCAGACCCACTGACAGGAAAGAGACCCAGTACTTC